The clone carrying this T cell receptor beta chain was counted between two and nine times. Through a sample-barcoded 5' primer and a J-beta primer mix, a second PCR was run for roughly 6 to 11 cycles. Each cDNA was tagged by a template-switch adaptor containing 12 random nucleotides. MiXCR, applied by TCRdb to the 5' RACE reads, yields one record per CDR3 protein. The repertoire holds almost 550,000 distinct CDR3 sequences, with nearly 25% as singletons. The sample belongs to a study of blood T cells in healthy people across ages. CDR1 is DFQATT, CDR2 SNEGSKA, per germline (reference sequence). CDR3 size: 14 residues. The V end lost 2 bases, the J end lost 4 bases, and 14 bases lay between the germline ends. There were healthy Caucasian individuals from Russia, aged about 6 to 100, serving as donors. These data are also associated with another study on T cells of mothers and their children. That study reports: Some 2.8 million TCR beta reads per child versus over 8 million per mother.

The chain joins TRBV20-1 to TRBJ2-5; the D gene could be TRBD1 or TRBD2 (6 bases each). This clonotype originated in a boy aged 10-17 years in good health. Input material: blood. CDR3 loop: CSARSQQGGETQYF. For the CDR3, the DNA is TGCAGTGCTAGATCCCAACAGGGAGGAGAGACCCAGTACTTC.